This T cell receptor beta chain was obtained from a study of T-cell memory formation after mild COVID-19. Per the germline V gene, CDR1 is MNHEY and CDR2 is SVGAGI. The CDR3 has 15 residues. The V and J ends lost 6 bases and 3 bases, in that order; junction bases with no gene match: 11. TCR alpha and TCR beta cDNA libraries carrying sample barcodes and UMIs came from 5'RACE with constant-segment primers. TCRdb recomputed calls from the 5' RACE reads with MiXCR, one row per CDR3 protein. The sample holds about 110,000 distinct CDR3 sequences, 15% to 20% seen once. What was sequenced was PBMCs or a T cell subset sorted from them (not recorded which). The sequence was collected from a man between 18 and 35 years old who had mild COVID-19 (a few samples of this study predate the infection). Cell type and time point are not known. This chain joins TRBV6-5 and TRBJ2-7; 7 bases map to TRBD1. The CDR3 DNA reads as TGTGCCAGCAGGCCGCTACGGGACAGTTTCTACGAGCAGTACTTC. Its translation is CASRPLRDSFYEQYF.